This passage covers 5 T cell receptor beta chains from one sample sequenced in a study of shared clonotypes between healthy human individuals. Data came from immunoSEQ multiplex PCR; TCRdb stores just in-frame clones and leaves some out. The data contain around 500,000 clones, 75% to 85% of them seen just once; the ten biggest clones take up over 10%. The sample consisted of PBMCs. The receptor set was obtained from a woman in her thirties or forties in good health. Some clones in this sample may be carry-over from other donors' samples.

This clone was observed a single time. This chain links TRBV5-1 with TRBJ2-5, with 9 bases matching TRBD1. This CDR3 has 15 amino acids. With V trimmed by 3 bases and J by 6 bases, 9 bases remained unmatched. Looked up from germline, CDR1 is SGHRS and CDR2 is YFSETQ. As DNA, the CDR3 is TGCGCCAGCAGCTGGGGGACAGGGTCGGGTCAGACCCAGTACTTC. This translates into CASSWGTGSGQTQYF.

This chain uses TRBV6-1 with TRBJ2-3; 8 bases map to TRBD2. J lost 6 bases, V lost 2 bases, and 10 bases had no gene match. Germline-derived CDR1 and CDR2 are MNHNS and SASEGT. The CDR3 length is 16 residues. The CDR3 bases are TGTGCCAGCAGTGAAACTTTTAGCGGGAATTCGGATACGCAGTATTTT. Translated, it gives CASSETFSGNSDTQYF.

V usage is TRBV7-8 and J usage is TRBJ2-1; 8 nucleotides agree with TRBD2. The V segment lost 5 bases and the J segment 0 bases; nucleotides outside the gene matches: 6. In germline, CDR1 is SGHVS, CDR2 FQNEAQ. The CDR3 sequence is 16 residues long. The CDR3 reads CASSPPGLASYNEQFF. The CDR3 DNA is TGTGCCAGCAGCCCCCCCGGACTAGCCTCCTACAATGAGCAGTTCTTC.

The chain couples TRBV15 to TRBJ2-7; TRBD1 matches at 11 bases. Trimming took 3 bases from V and 1 from J; bases not matched to a gene: 2. Germline loops: CDR1 LNHNV, CDR2 YYDKDF (reference sequence). CDR3 size: 15 residues. DNA of the CDR3: TGTGCCACCAGCAGGGGACAGGGGGTTTCCTACGAGCAGTACTTC. It codes for CATSRGQGVSYEQYF.

The chain has TRBV27 and TRBJ1-4, with D possibly TRBD1 on 5 matching bases. Trimming pared 6 bases from V and 5 bases from J, leaving 16 bases between. CDR3 length: 15 residues. Germline values: CDR1 MNHEY, CDR2 SMNVEV (reference sequence). CDR3 amino acids: CASRSLGRKNEKLFF. In DNA form, the CDR3 reads TGTGCCAGCAGATCCCTGGGGCGGAAGAATGAAAAACTGTTTTTT.